These T cell receptor beta chains were read from a single sample in a study of regulatory T cells in long-lasting Graves disease. TCRdb analysed the multiplex PCR reads with MiXCR anew, one entry per CDR3 protein. Here the sample spans just over 600,000 distinct CDR3 sequences, roughly 15% being singletons. These records were also assigned to another study, of T cells in Graves' hyperthyroidism and ophthalmopathy.

The sample in question was peripheral blood mononuclear cells (PBMCs), obtained at new diagnosis, from a patient treated with antithyroid drugs. These receptors came from a woman aged 25 to 39 with Graves disease. The CDR3 runs from the conserved cysteine through the conserved F or W. The order of the fields is J gene, D gene, V gene, clone size, CDR3 DNA, CDR3 protein. A D gene is named only where the DNA matches it firmly. Where a row states a size, it is once, few, many or the class of an expanded clone; other rows omit it.

TRBJ2-2 - TRBV25-1 - TGTGCCAGCAGGCCACGAGGGGCTCAGGTGCACACCGTGGGGGAGCTGTTTTTT CASRPRGAQVHTVGELFF
TRBJ2-3 - TRBV5-1 few TGCGCCAGCAGCTTGGGCCCCGATTCGGATACGCAGTATTTT CASSLGPDSDTQYF
TRBJ2-5 - TRBV24-1 few TGTGCCACCAGTCTTGGGGAGACCCAGTACTTC CATSLGETQYF
TRBJ2-3 - TRBV15 few TGTGCCACCAGCAAGAGTACCAGCTTAACGATCCCAGATACGCAGTATTTT CATSKSTSLTIPDTQYF
TRBJ2-1 TRBD2 TRBV7-8 many TGTGCCAGCAGCCCGGGGAGGGCGAATGAGCAGTTCTTC CASSPGRANEQFF
TRBJ1-5 - TRBV7-2 - TGTGCCAGCAGCTTAACAGTCCGTCAGCCCCAGCATTTT CASSLTVRQPQHF
TRBJ1-1 - TRBV12-3/TRBV12-4 many TGTGCCAGCACCTTTTGGGGAAAAGGCGACACTGAAGCTTTCTTT CASTFWGKGDTEAFF
TRBJ2-1 - TRBV20-1 many TGCAGTGCCCTTCCTAGGAACAATGAGCAGTTCTTC CSALPRNNEQFF
TRBJ2-7 - TRBV7-2 many TGTGCCAGCAGCTTAGCGGGGCTGGCGGCCGAGCAGTACTTC CASSLAGLAAEQYF
TRBJ2-3 - TRBV9 - TGTGCCAGCAGCGCTTCGGGAGATACGCAGTATTTT CASSASGDTQYF
TRBJ2-3 - TRBV14 few TGTGCCAGCAGCCAAGTTTCTCCAGATACGCAGTATTTT CASSQVSPDTQYF
TRBJ1-4 - TRBV2 many TGTGCCAGCAGTGATTCGGGGGAAAAACTGTTTTTT CASSDSGEKLFF
TRBJ2-7 - TRBV7-9 few TGTGCCAGCAGCTCCTCGGCCCCCTACGAGCAGTACTTC CASSSSAPYEQYF
TRBJ2-1 - TRBV29-1 - TGCAGCGTGGGGAGGGGGAGTGGCAGGGGGCATCGGAATGAGCAGTTCTTC CSVGRGSGRGHRNEQFF
TRBJ2-2 TRBD1 TRBV19 - TGTGCCAGTACCCTATTGGACAGGGACACCGGGGAGCTGTTTTTT CASTLLDRDTGELFF
TRBJ1-1 - TRBV28 many TGTGCCAGCAGTTTGGGGGTCGGGCAGGGCACTGAAGCTTTCTTT CASSLGVGQGTEAFF
TRBJ2-3 - TRBV29-1 - TGCAGCGTTGCAGACAGCCATACGCAGTATTTT CSVADSHTQYF
TRBJ2-3 TRBD2 TRBV18 few TGTGCCAGCTCACCATTGACTAGCGGGAGGGGAGATACGCAGTATTTT CASSPLTSGRGDTQYF
TRBJ2-1 TRBD1 TRBV19 - TGTGCCAGTAGTATTTCCATCACAGGGGGCCCCTACAATGAGCAGTTCTTC CASSISITGGPYNEQFF
TRBJ2-2 - TRBV5-1 few TGCGCCAGCAGCTCTATTTGGGGCAGTCAGAACACCGGGGAGCTGTTTTTT CASSSIWGSQNTGELFF
TRBJ2-6 TRBD1 TRBV29-1 - TGCAGCGTTTACGACAGGGCTGGGGCCAACGTCCTGACTTTC CSVYDRAGANVLTF
TRBJ2-4 TRBD2 TRBV3-1 - TGTGCCAGCAGCTTTCCGGGACTATTCAACATTCAGTACTTC CASSFPGLFNIQYF
TRBJ1-6 - TRBV10-3 many TGTGCCAGTTCGAACCCCTATAATTCACCCCTCCACTTT CASSNPYNSPLHF
TRBJ2-7 - TRBV3-1 many TGTGCCAGCAGCCAAGTGGGCGGGACCTACGAGCAGTACTTC CASSQVGGTYEQYF
TRBJ1-6 - TRBV15 few TGTGCCACCAGCCCTGACCCAGAGGGTTCACCCCTCCACTTT CATSPDPEGSPLHF
TRBJ2-3 - TRBV25-1 few TGTGCCAGCAGACAAGGGGATACGCAGTATTTT CASRQGDTQYF
TRBJ1-2 - TRBV6-5 many TGTGCCAGCAGTTACGGTCCGGCGGGGGGCTACACCTTC CASSYGPAGGYTF
TRBJ1-1 TRBD1 TRBV7-2 many TGTGCCAGCAGCACACCCGGGACAGCCAAGCGGAACACTGAAGCTTTCTTT CASSTPGTAKRNTEAFF
TRBJ1-1 TRBD1 TRBV28 many TGTGCCAGCAGTGTAGGTGGACAGGGTGAAGCTTTCTTT CASSVGGQGEAFF
TRBJ2-1 - TRBV7-2 many TGTGCCAGCAGCCTCGCGGAGACCGCCTACAATGAGCAGTTCTTC CASSLAETAYNEQFF
TRBJ2-1 - TRBV28 many TGTGCCAGCAGTTTGTTCGGGATGTACAATGAGCAGTTCTTC CASSLFGMYNEQFF
TRBJ1-5 - TRBV28 many TGTGCCAGCAGTTTTTATGGCAATCAGCCCCAGCATTTT CASSFYGNQPQHF
TRBJ2-5 TRBD1 TRBV20-1 - TGCAGTGCTAGAGAACCCGGGACAGGGAAGACCCAGTACTTC CSAREPGTGKTQYF
TRBJ2-7 TRBD2 TRBV29-1 - TGCAGCGTTGAGCTAGCGGGGTTCTCCTACGAGCAGTACTTC CSVELAGFSYEQYF
TRBJ2-5 - TRBV29-1 - TGCAGCGTTGTTCTAGCGAATAGAGAGACCCAGTACTTC CSVVLANRETQYF
TRBJ1-6 - TRBV28 - TGTGCCAGCAGCCTCGAAAACAGTCTATATTCACCCCTCCACTTT CASSLENSLYSPLHF
TRBJ1-1 - TRBV12-3/TRBV12-4 many TGTGCCAGTAGAGGGGAACTGAACACTGAAGCTTTCTTT CASRGELNTEAFF
TRBJ1-4 - TRBV28 many TGTGCCAGCAGGAGTACAGGTGAAAAACTGTTTTTT CASRSTGEKLFF
TRBJ1-2 - TRBV30 many TGTGCCTGGAGTGTCAGTGGGGGCGCAGGAGGCTACACCTTC CAWSVSGGAGGYTF
TRBJ2-5 - TRBV30 - TGTGCCTGGACGGCAGCGGGGTCAGGGGCCCAGTACTTC CAWTAAGSGAQYF
TRBJ2-2 - TRBV5-1 - TGCGCCAGCAGCCCACGTAGTTCACGGACGGGCGGGGAGCTGTTTTTT CASSPRSSRTGGELFF
TRBJ2-1 - TRBV14 many TGTGCCAGCAGCCCGGGGATGGAGCAGTTCTTC CASSPGMEQFF
TRBJ2-1 - TRBV7-9 - TGTGCCAGCAGCTCCACACAGGAGCAGTTCTTC CASSSTQEQFF
TRBJ2-3 - TRBV25-1 many TGTGCCAGCAGCCAGTACACAGATACGCAGTATTTT CASSQYTDTQYF
TRBJ2-1 TRBD1 TRBV7-3 few TGTGCCAGCAGCCTAGACAGGGGTAAAGTGGATGAGCAGTTCTTC CASSLDRGKVDEQFF
TRBJ1-1 - TRBV28 many TGTGCCAGCAGCCCGGGACACCGGAGGGGGACTGAAGCTTTCTTT CASSPGHRRGTEAFF
TRBJ2-5 - TRBV20-1 - TGCAGTGCTAGCCTCACTAGGGGTGGGACCCAGTACTTC CSASLTRGGTQYF
TRBJ1-2 - TRBV11-1 many TGTGCCAGCAGCCTCCAGGGTACGGGTGGCTACACCTTC CASSLQGTGGYTF
TRBJ2-5 - TRBV6-1 many TGTGCCGGAAACCTTGGATCGGTAGCAGAGACCCAGTACTTC CAGNLGSVAETQYF
TRBJ1-1 TRBD1 TRBV4-1 - TGCGCCAGCAGAAGAACAGGGGACGCTGAAGCTTTCTTT CASRRTGDAEAFF
TRBJ2-3 - TRBV7-9 many TGTGCCAGCAGCTTGGCAGGGCCTTCCACAGATACGCAGTATTTT CASSLAGPSTDTQYF
TRBJ2-3 TRBD2 TRBV6-1 few TGTGCCAGCAGCAAACGGACTAGCGGGAGGTCTGAAGTGCCTGATACGCAGTATTTT CASSKRTSGRSEVPDTQYF
TRBJ2-2 - TRBV30 - TGTGCCTGGAGTAGAGACAGGACCGGGGAGCTGTTTTTT CAWSRDRTGELFF
TRBJ2-2 - TRBV20-1 - TGCAGTGCCGAGGGGCAATACACCGGGGAGCTGTTTTTT CSAEGQYTGELFF
TRBJ2-7 TRBD2 TRBV2 many TGTGCCAGCAGCAAATTGACTAGCGGAACCTACGAGCAGTACTTC CASSKLTSGTYEQYF
TRBJ1-2 - TRBV2 many TGTGCCAGCAGTGAAGTGCGACAGAAGAACTATGGCTACACCTTC CASSEVRQKNYGYTF
TRBJ2-7 TRBD1 TRBV11-2 many TGTGCCAGCAGCTCATCCGCGGGACAGGGTTACGAGCAGTACTTC CASSSSAGQGYEQYF